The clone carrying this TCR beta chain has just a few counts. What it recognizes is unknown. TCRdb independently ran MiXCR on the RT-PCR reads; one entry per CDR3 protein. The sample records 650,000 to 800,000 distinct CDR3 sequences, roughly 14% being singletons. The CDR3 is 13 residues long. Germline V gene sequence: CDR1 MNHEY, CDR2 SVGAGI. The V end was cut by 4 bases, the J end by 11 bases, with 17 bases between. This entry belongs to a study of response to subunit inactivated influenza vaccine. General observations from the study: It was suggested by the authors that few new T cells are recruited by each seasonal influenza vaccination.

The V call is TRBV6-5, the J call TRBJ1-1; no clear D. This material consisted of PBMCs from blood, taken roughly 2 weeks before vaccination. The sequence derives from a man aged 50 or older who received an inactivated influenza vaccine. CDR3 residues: CASSFHLNMEAFF. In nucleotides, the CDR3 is TGTGCCAGCAGTTTCCACTTAAATATGGAGGCTTTCTTT.